These T cell receptor beta chains were read from a single sample in a study of identical twins. TCRdb re-called the 5' RACE reads through MiXCR, storing one row per CDR3 protein. The table lists 400,000 to 550,000 distinct CDR3 sequences, more than 13% of them singletons. The sample was also reused in another study, on yellow fever vaccine responses in identical twins.

Sequencing was done on a sample of CD4+ T cells sorted from blood. The receptors come from a woman between 18 and 29 years old in good health. Each CDR3 is given with its conserved first and last residue. The D gene is left open where the match is weak. Part of the rows lack a size; the others show once, few, many or a class for expanded clones.

CASSPDPGANYGYTF,TGTGCCAGCAGCCCTGATCCCGGGGCTAACTATGGCTACACCTTC,TRBV7-9,many,TRBJ1-2,.
CSARALKETQYF,TGCAGTGCTAGGGCACTAAAAGAGACCCAGTACTTC,TRBV20-1,.,TRBJ2-5,.
CSVVADYPYEQYF,TGCAGCGTTGTGGCAGACTACCCCTACGAGCAGTACTTC,TRBV29-1,many,TRBJ2-7,.
CASSLGQRGGSVYNEQFF,TGCGCCAGCAGCTTGGGTCAGAGAGGCGGGAGTGTATACAATGAGCAGTTCTTC,TRBV5-1,.,TRBJ2-1,TRBD2
CASSPTDRGRVTEAFF,TGCGCCAGCAGCCCGACGGACAGGGGGCGAGTCACTGAAGCTTTCTTT,TRBV5-1,.,TRBJ1-1,TRBD1
CASSFTGGEQYF,TGTGCCAGCAGTTTTACAGGCGGCGAGCAGTACTTC,TRBV12-3/TRBV12-4,many,TRBJ2-7,.
CASSLEGTVPTDTQYF,TGTGCCAGCAGCTTAGAAGGGACCGTTCCCACAGATACGCAGTATTTT,TRBV7-2,few,TRBJ2-3,.
CASSLVLPSGSGYEQYF,TGTGCCAGCAGTTTAGTCCTCCCTAGCGGGAGTGGGTACGAGCAGTACTTC,TRBV27,.,TRBJ2-7,TRBD2
CVSSQAGGPGLVIAGTQYF,TGCGTCAGCAGCCAAGCCGGCGGCCCGGGACTAGTTATAGCAGGTACGCAGTATTTT,TRBV4-3,.,TRBJ2-3,TRBD2
CASSHANRAGAGELFF,TGTGCCAGCAGTCACGCCAACAGGGCAGGCGCCGGGGAGCTGTTTTTT,TRBV7-9,.,TRBJ2-2,.
CASSGTGGSYNEQFF,TGTGCCAGCAGTGGGACAGGGGGTTCCTACAATGAGCAGTTCTTC,TRBV6-1,.,TRBJ2-1,TRBD1
CSAATGTYTDTQYF,TGCAGTGCCGCAACCGGGACGTACACAGATACGCAGTATTTT,TRBV20-1,.,TRBJ2-3,.
CASSPTGQGNEQYF,TGTGCCAGCTCACCAACAGGCCAGGGAAACGAGCAGTACTTC,TRBV18,few,TRBJ2-7,.
CASSPTNRGREAFF,TGTGCCAGCAGTCCCACCAACCGGGGCAGAGAAGCTTTCTTT,TRBV12-3/TRBV12-4,many,TRBJ1-1,.
CATSREPQSYEQYF,TGTGCCACCAGCAGAGAGCCACAATCCTACGAGCAGTACTTC,TRBV15,many,TRBJ2-7,.